This passage covers 2 T cell receptor beta chains from one sample sequenced in a study of response to subunit inactivated influenza vaccine. TCRdb reprocessed the RT-PCR reads with MiXCR, giving one entry per CDR3 protein. The table includes 590,000 or so distinct CDR3 sequences, 11% to 15% detected once. The sample here was PBMCs from blood, taken 14 to 15 days before vaccination. The source is a man aged 45-65 years who received an inactivated influenza vaccine.

There are a few counts of this clonotype. The chain couples TRBV11-2 to TRBJ2-1; 9 nucleotides match TRBD2. This CDR3 has 16 residues. Germline CDR1 and CDR2: SGHAT and FQNNGV. The trim removed 3 bases at V and 5 bases at J, leaving 8 bases unmatched. The CDR3 coding sequence is TGTGCCAGCAGCTTGGTGCTAGCGGGGTTGCACAATGAGCAGTTCTTC. Encoded protein: CASSLVLAGLHNEQFF.

The table lists this clonotype with a few counts. This chain joins TRBV4-2 and TRBJ2-1, with D possibly matching TRBD2 (6 bases). CDR3 length: 17 amino acids. The germline V gene has CDR1 LGHNA and CDR2 YNFKEQ. Trimming removed 4 bases at V and 0 bases at J, with 16 bases between. Here the CDR3 reads CASSLPLAGSSYNEQFF. DNA of the CDR3: TGTGCCAGCAGCCTACCCCTGGCGGGATCCTCCTACAATGAGCAGTTCTTC.